The 16 T cell receptor beta chains given below trace back to one sample, sequenced in a study of blood T cell repertoires in COVID-19. Clones were sequenced by immunoSEQ multiplex PCR, and TCRdb holds only the in-frame ones, with some missing. The sample yields roughly 230,000 clones, about four fifths seen once. Sequencing was performed on PBMCs or T cells enriched from blood (not recorded which). These receptor sequences come from a man between 45 and 60 years old who had recovered from COVID-19.

This clone has a single count. This rearrangement joins TRBV7-9 to TRBJ1-1, with a possible D match to TRBD1 (5 bases). Germline-derived CDR1 and CDR2 are SEHNR and FQNEAQ (reference sequence). V dropped 0 bases and J dropped 6 bases, with 11 bases sitting between them. The CDR3 totals 14 residues. CDR3 sequence: CASSLAGGAAEAFF. For the CDR3, the DNA is TGTGCCAGCAGCTTAGCGGGCGGGGCCGCTGAAGCTTTCTTT.

The chain uses TRBV9 and TRBJ2-3; perhaps TRBD1 as D (6 bases). The germline V and J ends were trimmed by 2 bases and 4 bases, with 17 bases remaining between them. The CDR3 loop spans 16 amino acids. Germline V gene sequence: CDR1 SGDLS, CDR2 YYNGEE. The CDR3 reads CASSVGTRDVADTQYF. The CDR3 DNA reads TGTGCCAGCAGCGTGGGGACAAGGGATGTGGCAGATACGCAGTATTTT.

The CDR3 region has the DNA TGTGCCAGCAGTTACTCGAGGGGGCCGGTGGATGGCTACACCTTC. It encodes CASSYSRGPVDGYTF. The V gene is TRBV6-2 or TRBV6-3, the J gene TRBJ1-2; the match to TRBD1 covers 7 bases. The trim removed 0 bases at V and 6 bases at J, leaving 7 bases unmatched. The germline CDR1 and CDR2 sequences are MNHEY and SVGEGT. This CDR3 contains 15 residues.

This clone was counted a few times. The chain couples TRBV11-2 to TRBJ2-7, with D perhaps TRBD2 (6 bases). The CDR3 covers 15 residues. The germline CDR1 and CDR2 sequences are SGHAT and FQNNGV. Trimming removed 4 bases at V and 6 bases at J, with 19 bases between. The CDR3 DNA reads TGTGCCAGCAGCTCTCAACCGGGGGTCCTGGGCGAGCAGTACTTC. Translation: CASSSQPGVLGEQYF.

The V gene is TRBV30, the J gene TRBJ2-3; D may be TRBD2 (5 bases). The CDR3 is made up of 16 amino acids. Trimming pared 0 bases from V and 1 base from J, leaving 14 bases between. Per the germline V gene, CDR1 is GTSNPN and CDR2 is SVGIG (reference sequence). The CDR3 nucleotides read TGTGCCTGGAGTGTAGGGAGAGGGAAGGGCACAGATACGCAGTATTTT. It codes for CAWSVGRGKGTDTQYF.

The chain employs TRBV24-1 and TRBJ2-3; 12 bases align to TRBD2. V was pared by 4 bases and J by 9 bases, with 7 bases of the junction left unmatched. The CDR3 has 15 amino acids. Germline V lookup: CDR1 KGHDR, CDR2 SFDVKD. The CDR3 region has the DNA TGTGCCACCAGTGACCCTAGCGGGGGGGGCCGGACGCAGTATTTT. Translation gives CATSDPSGGGRTQYF.

This chain joins TRBV9 and TRBJ1-2, with TRBD1 matching 11 bases. In germline, CDR1 is SGDLS, CDR2 YYNGEE. V lost 3 bases to trimming and J lost 6 bases; unmatched junction nucleotides: 10. This CDR3 spans 16 amino acids. The CDR3 coding sequence is TGTGCCAGCAGCGCGGGATGGACAGGGGGCGCAGATGGCTACACCTTC. Translation: CASSAGWTGGADGYTF.

The CDR3 sequence is CASSQDPVVWTDTQYF. The CDR3 coding sequence is TGCGCCAGCAGCCAAGACCCAGTGGTTTGGACAGATACGCAGTATTTT. The genes are TRBV4-3 and TRBJ2-3; no definite D call. The length of the CDR3 is 16 residues. Germline values: CDR1 LGHNA, CDR2 YSLEER. V lost 0 bases to trimming and J lost 3 bases, with 13 bases between them.

V and J are TRBV4-3 and TRBJ2-1; TRBD2 matches 15 bases. Germline trimming cut 1 base from V and 8 bases from J; bases unmatched to any gene: 6. Germline V gene sequence: CDR1 LGHNA, CDR2 YSLEER. The CDR3 runs to 17 residues. Here the CDR3 DNA reads TGCGCCAGCAGCCAAGGGGGAGGGACTAGCGGGAGGTATGAGCAGTTCTTC. It yields the protein CASSQGGGTSGRYEQFF.

The rearrangement links TRBV30 to TRBJ2-6; no definite D call. Trimming stripped 1 base from V and 0 bases from J, with 13 bases between. CDR1 is GTSNPN, CDR2 SVGIG, per germline (reference sequence). The CDR3 is 17 residues long. CDR3 sequence: CAWSEDKAFSGANVLTF. The CDR3 nucleotides read TGTGCCTGGAGTGAAGACAAGGCCTTCTCTGGGGCCAACGTCCTGACTTTC. The whole variable domain, remainder taken from reference TRBV30 and TRBJ2-6, is SQTIHQWPATLVQPVGSPLSLECTVEGTSNPNLYWYRQAAGRGLQLLFYSVGIGQISSEVPQNLSASRPQDRQFILSSKKLLLSDSGFYLCAWSEDKAFSGANVLTFGAGSRLTVL.

This chain uses TRBV7-2 with TRBJ2-7, with 7 nucleotides matching TRBD2. V trimming: 4 bases; J trimming: 3 bases; junction bases outside the gene matches: 3. CDR1 is SGHTA, CDR2 FQGNSA, per germline. The CDR3 is made up of 13 amino acids. The CDR3 is CASSSRTSYEQYF. For the CDR3, the DNA is TGTGCCAGCAGCTCCCGGACTAGCTACGAGCAGTACTTC.

The chain employs TRBV7-2 and TRBJ2-7; D is possibly TRBD1 (5 bases). With 5 bases removed from V and 4 bases from J, the gap between germline ends came to 12 bases. Germline CDR1 reads SGHTA; CDR2 reads FQGNSA. The CDR3 has 13 residues. CDR3 nucleotides: TGTGCCAGCAGCCCCACTGGGGCTTACGAGCAGTACTTC. It specifies CASSPTGAYEQYF.

The V and J genes are TRBV5-5 and TRBJ1-6; D gene unclear. V lost 4 bases, J lost 2 bases, and 4 bases lay in between. Germline-derived CDR1 and CDR2 are SGHKS and YYEKEE (reference sequence). This CDR3 comprises 13 residues. The CDR3 coding sequence is TGTGCCAGCAGCCCCACCTATAATTCACCCCTCCACTTT. It codes for CASSPTYNSPLHF.

The chain links TRBV5-1 to TRBJ2-7; 7 nucleotides align to TRBD2. The germline V gene has CDR1 SGHRS and CDR2 YFSETQ. Trimming took 3 bases from V and 3 from J; bases not matched to a gene: 9. The CDR3 is 15 amino acids. The CDR3 here is CASSSQPGLLYEQYF. The CDR3 nucleotides read TGCGCCAGCAGCTCGCAACCGGGACTACTCTACGAGCAGTACTTC. Based on the CDR3 plus reference TRBV5-1 and TRBJ2-7, the full variable domain is KAGVTQTPRYLIKTRGQQVTLSCSPISGHRSVSWYQQTPGQGLQFLFEYFSETQRNKGNFPGRFSGRQFSNSRSEMNVSTLELGDSALYLCASSSQPGLLYEQYFGPGTRLTVT.

The J gene is TRBJ1-2, the V gene TRBV5-5, with D perhaps TRBD1 (6 bases). Germline V gene data show CDR1 as SGHKS and CDR2 as YYEKEE (reference sequence). Trimming pared 0 bases from V and 0 bases from J, leaving 9 bases between. CDR3 length equals 15 residues. The CDR3 DNA reads as TGTGCCAGCAGCTTGGGACAGGTTACTAACTATGGCTACACCTTC. Its protein product is CASSLGQVTNYGYTF.

The chain has TRBV18 and TRBJ2-4; TRBD2 might be the D (6 bases). The V end was cut by 2 bases, the J end by 0 bases, with 11 bases between. This CDR3 contains 16 residues. The germline V gene has CDR1 KGHSH and CDR2 LQKENI. Written as DNA, the CDR3 is TGTGCCAGCTCACCAGGGACTCTCCGAGCCAAAAACATTCAGTACTTC. Translation: CASSPGTLRAKNIQYF.